Listed below are T cell receptor beta chains from one sample, sequenced in a study of blood T cell repertoires in COVID-19. Only in-frame clones appear in the TCRdb table, and some are missing; sequencing was by immunoSEQ multiplex PCR. Here the sample spans under 150,000 clones, 80% to 90% being singletons. Sequencing was done on a sample of peripheral blood. All receptors derive from a human donor with acute or convalescent COVID-19. The donor label of this sample is uncertain. Both conserved end residues are part of each CDR3. A D gene is named only where the DNA matches it firmly. Clone size is given for some rows only: seen once, a few or many times, or a class if the clone is expanded.

. | TRBJ1-2 | TRBV2 | . | CASSETYNYGYTF | TGTGCCAGCAGTGAAACATATAACTATGGCTACACCTTC
. | TRBJ1-1 | TRBV2 | . | CASRFQGNTEAFF | TGTGCCAGCAGATTTCAGGGGAACACTGAAGCTTTCTTT
. | TRBJ1-2 | TRBV7-9 | TRBD1 | CASSSQGASGGYTF | TGTGCCAGCAGCTCACAGGGGGCGAGTGGTGGCTACACCTTC
. | TRBJ1-2 | TRBV7-9 | . | CASSLSGAHGYTF | TGTGCCAGCAGCTTATCAGGGGCTCATGGCTACACCTTC
. | TRBJ2-6 | TRBV7-6 | TRBD1 | CASSLRTGGAPLGANVLTF | TGTGCCAGCAGCTTGAGGACAGGGGGCGCCCCCTTGGGGGCCAACGTCCTGACTTTC
. | TRBJ1-4 | TRBV19 | . | CATRTAEKLFF | TGTGCCACCCGGACAGCCGAAAAACTGTTTTTT
. | TRBJ2-2 | TRBV5-1 | TRBD1 | CASSSSGTGATGELFF | TGCGCCAGCAGTTCAAGTGGGACAGGGGCCACCGGGGAGCTGTTTTTT
few | TRBJ1-1 | TRBV30 | . | CAGRRVNTEAFF | TGTGCCGGTAGGAGAGTGAACACTGAAGCTTTCTTT
. | TRBJ1-1 | TRBV5-1 | . | CASSPVGSGNTEAFF | TGCGCCAGCAGCCCTGTGGGGAGTGGGAACACTGAAGCTTTCTTT
. | TRBJ2-2 | TRBV5-4 | . | CASSREALGTGELFF | TGTGCCAGCAGCCGAGAGGCGCTGGGCACCGGGGAGCTGTTTTTT
. | TRBJ1-1 | TRBV4-1 | . | CASSQDLRKRQRNTEAFF | TGCGCCAGCAGCCAAGATCTAAGGAAAAGACAGCGGAACACTGAAGCTTTCTTT
. | TRBJ1-1 | TRBV19 | TRBD1 | CASIPQGDSGTEAFF | TGTGCCAGTATTCCACAGGGGGATTCAGGTACTGAAGCTTTCTTT
. | TRBJ2-1 | TRBV27 | . | CASSFIGSNEQFF | TGTGCCAGCAGTTTTATAGGGAGCAATGAGCAGTTCTTC
. | TRBJ2-1 | TRBV9 | TRBD1 | CASSAPAGRTGWNEQFF | TGTGCCAGCAGCGCCCCCGCCGGCAGGACAGGGTGGAATGAGCAGTTCTTC
. | TRBJ1-2 | TRBV12-5 | . | CASGRGGGYGYTF | TGTGCTAGTGGCCGGGGAGGGGGATATGGCTACACCTTC
. | TRBJ1-2 | TRBV7-2 | TRBD1 | CASSTDRGSGGYTF | TGTGCCAGCAGCACGGACAGGGGCTCAGGGGGCTACACCTTC
. | TRBJ1-2 | TRBV19 | TRBD1 | CASTLPGDRFLNYGYTF | TGTGCCAGTACCCTGCCCGGGGACAGATTTCTCAACTATGGCTACACCTTC
. | TRBJ2-1 | TRBV11-2 | TRBD1 | CASSPWDRGNEQFF | TGTGCCAGCAGCCCCTGGGACAGGGGGAATGAGCAGTTCTTC
. | TRBJ1-2 | TRBV15 | . | CATSRDMQDGYTF | TGTGCCACCAGCAGAGATATGCAGGATGGCTACACCTTC
. | TRBJ1-5 | TRBV19 | TRBD1 | CASKRSGGRNQPQHF | TGTGCCAGTAAACGCTCAGGGGGCCGAAATCAGCCCCAGCATTTT
. | TRBJ1-3 | TRBV9 | . | CASSSLQGNGNTIYF | TGTGCCAGCAGCTCCCTACAGGGTAACGGAAACACCATATATTTT
. | TRBJ1-1 | TRBV5-1 | TRBD1 | CASSPGDRSRTGSTEAFF | TGCGCCAGCAGCCCCGGGGACAGGTCAAGGACTGGGAGCACTGAAGCTTTCTTT
. | TRBJ1-6 | TRBV5-1 | . | CASSLTQGNSPLHF | TGCGCCAGCAGCTTGACACAGGGCAATTCACCCCTCCACTTT
. | TRBJ2-1 | TRBV6-5 | . | CASDPGTTYNEQFF | TGTGCCAGCGACCCCGGGACAACTTACAATGAGCAGTTCTTC
. | TRBJ1-1 | TRBV5-1 | . | CASSFTGGGATEAFF | TGCGCCAGCAGCTTTACGGGCGGCGGGGCCACTGAAGCTTTCTTT
. | TRBJ2-1 | TRBV7-2 | . | CASSLTGDFYNEQFF | TGTGCCAGCAGCTTAACAGGAGACTTTTACAATGAGCAGTTCTTC
once | TRBJ1-2 | TRBV5-6 | . | CASSATDEYGYTF | TGTGCCAGCAGTGCGACAGACGAGTATGGCTACACCTTC
. | TRBJ2-3 | TRBV9 | . | CASSVASTDTQYF | TGTGCCAGCAGCGTTGCGAGCACAGATACGCAGTATTTT
. | TRBJ2-1 | TRBV18 | . | CASSLTEGGILYNEQFF | TGTGCCAGCTCACTAACAGAGGGGGGGATCCTTTACAATGAGCAGTTCTTC
. | TRBJ2-2 | TRBV2 | . | CASSFEHQGELFF | TGTGCCAGCAGCTTTGAACACCAGGGGGAGCTGTTTTTT
. | TRBJ1-4 | TRBV18 | . | CASSSGEGEKLFF | TGTGCCAGCTCATCAGGGGAGGGTGAAAAACTGTTTTTT
. | TRBJ2-5 | TRBV7-9 | . | CASSLGVLGDQETQYF | TGTGCCAGCAGCTTAGGGGTTCTAGGCGACCAAGAGACCCAGTACTTC
. | TRBJ2-3 | TRBV5-4 | . | CASSRGGTGFTDTQYF | TGTGCCAGCAGCCGGGGGGGGACAGGGTTTACAGATACGCAGTATTTT
. | TRBJ1-5 | TRBV6-5 | . | CASSIGQSNQPQHF | TGTGCCAGCAGCATAGGACAGAGCAATCAGCCCCAGCATTTT
. | TRBJ1-5 | TRBV7-2 | . | CASSFGSFRQPQHF | TGTGCCAGCAGCTTCGGGTCCTTTCGGCAGCCCCAGCATTTT
once | TRBJ1-4 | TRBV2 | TRBD1 | CASSFSSTGFFATNEKLFF | TGTGCCAGCAGTTTCTCCTCGACAGGGTTCTTTGCAACTAATGAAAAACTGTTTTTT
once | TRBJ2-2 | TRBV11-2 | TRBD1 | CASSPDRGVGELFF | TGTGCCAGCAGCCCGGACAGGGGAGTCGGGGAGCTGTTTTTT